This TCR beta chain was profiled in a study of spatial heterogeneity in lung cancer. Study-level background: Taken at a median of about 2 years after resection, follow-up PBMC samples underwent sequencing when available. Study-level results: There were more appearances of ubiquitous expanded tumor TCRs in blood at resection than at follow-up.

Every TCR cDNA molecule carried a tag that served as a unique molecular identifier. Each CDR3 protein gets one entry after TCRdb re-called the 5' RACE reads with MiXCR. The sample has 110,000 or so distinct CDR3 sequences; 10% to 14% are singletons. The time point here: blood at routine non-recurrence follow-up after resection. No cells were sorted before sequencing. The whole RNA sequenced was extracted from tumor, nontumor lung or frozen PBMC. Worth noting for this clonotype: The antigen is not known.

CDR3 size: 13 residues. The junction had 3 bases not matched to a gene; V was cut back by 8 bases and J by 1 base. Germline CDR1 is MDHEN and CDR2 is SYDVKM. This sequence joins TRBV28 and TRBJ2-5; 8 bases are a match to TRBD1. This receptor was obtained from a female donor with early-stage non-small cell lung cancer. Source: PBMCs, taken at follow-up. The DNA of the CDR3 is TGTGCCAGCGGGGACAGGATCCAAGAGACCCAGTACTTC. Encoded protein: CASGDRIQETQYF. Combining the CDR3 with reference TRBV28 and TRBJ2-5 gives the whole variable domain DVKVTQSSRYLVKRTGEKVFLECVQDMDHENMFWYRQDPGLGLRLIYFSYDVKMKEKGDIPEGYSVSREKKERFSLILESASTNQTSMYLCASGDRIQETQYFGPGTRLLVL.